The 26 T cell receptor beta chains below come from one sample, sequenced in a study of a mutant IDH1 vaccine in newly diagnosed glioma. TCRdb keeps only in-frame clones here, not all; method: immunoSEQ multiplex PCR. Here the sample spans some 60,000 clones, about 86% being singletons. Time point given: week 35, safety follow-up. Alongside topical imiquimod, each dose of vaccine comprised 300 ug of mutant IDH1 20-mer peptide. Which antigens these TCRs recognize remains unknown. Material: PBMCs, obtained from a glioma patient whose treatment included an IDH1 peptide vaccine. Receptors were obtained from a man aged 35-49 years with glioma.

The rearrangement uses TRBV10-1 and TRBJ1-5; D is possibly TRBD1 (6 bases). Germline lookup yields CDR1 WNHNN and CDR2 SYGVQD (reference sequence). V was cut by 6 bases and J by 0 bases, with 9 bases left in between. The CDR3 length is 14 residues. The CDR3 protein is CASSDRYSNQPQHF. The CDR3 coding sequence is TGCGCCAGCAGCGACAGGTATAGCAATCAGCCCCAGCATTTT.

This chain links TRBV7-2 with TRBJ1-5, with 7 bases matching TRBD1. Looked up from germline, CDR1 is SGHTA and CDR2 is FQGNSA. J lost 7 bases, V lost 6 bases, and 9 bases had no gene match. The CDR3 length is 14 residues. CDR3 nucleotides: TGTGCCAGCAGTTTACAGGGGTCATGGCAGCCCCAGCATTTT. Translation gives CASSLQGSWQPQHF.

The genes are TRBV2 and TRBJ2-1; TRBD2 is a possible D gene (6 bases). The CDR3 has 14 amino acids. Per the germline V gene, CDR1 is SNHLY and CDR2 is FYNNEI. V gave up 5 bases and J gave up 7 bases, with 15 bases separating them. CDR3 protein: CASSPKEGLNEQFF. The DNA of the CDR3 is TGTGCCAGCAGTCCCAAGGAGGGGCTGAATGAGCAGTTCTTC. The complete variable domain, with remaining parts taken from reference TRBV2 and TRBJ2-1, reads EPEVTQTPSHQVTQMGQEVILRCVPISNHLYFYWYRQILGQKVEFLVSFYNNEISEKSEIFDDQFSVERPDGSNFTLKIRSTKLEDSAMYFCASSPKEGLNEQFFGPGTRLTVL.

This chain connects TRBV11-2 to TRBJ2-2, with 9 positions matching TRBD1. The germline gives CDR1 SGHAT, CDR2 FQNNGV. V was pared by 5 bases and J by 4 bases, with 5 bases of the junction left unmatched. The CDR3 extends over 15 amino acids. The CDR3 nucleotides read TGTGCCAGCAGCAGGACAGGGGACCTCACCGGGGAGCTGTTTTTT. This sequence encodes CASSRTGDLTGELFF.

V is TRBV19 and J is TRBJ2-1; D not certain. CDR3 length: 13 amino acids. Germline values: CDR1 LNHDA, CDR2 SQIVND (reference sequence). Trimming took off 6 bases at V and 0 bases at J, with 6 bases between the two ends. The CDR3 sequence is CASSTSSYNEQFF. In DNA, the CDR3 is TGTGCCAGTAGCACAAGCTCCTACAATGAGCAGTTCTTC.

The chain joins TRBV11-2 to TRBJ1-3; TRBD1 matches at 8 bases. With V trimmed by 5 bases and J by 2 bases, 5 bases remained unmatched. The CDR3 has 15 amino acids. In germline, CDR1 is SGHAT, CDR2 FQNNGV. CDR3 bases: TGTGCCAGCAGCATAGGACAGGGTCCTGGAAACACCATATATTTT. It codes for CASSIGQGPGNTIYF.

The rearrangement links TRBV5-6 to TRBJ1-4; unclear D gene. Per the germline V gene, CDR1 is SGHDT and CDR2 is YYEEEE. The CDR3 is 12 amino acids. Trimming took off 5 bases at V and 12 bases at J, with 14 bases between the two ends. The chain's CDR3 is CASRRVPGELFF. The CDR3, as DNA: TGTGCCAGCAGAAGGGTACCCGGGGAACTGTTTTTT.

The rearrangement joins TRBV14 to TRBJ1-3, with D uncertain. The germline gives CDR1 SGHDN, CDR2 FVKESK. The V and J ends lost 1 base and 5 bases respectively, with 15 bases between them. The CDR3 is made up of 16 amino acids. CDR3 DNA: TGTGCCAGCAGCCAAGTCGCGGGGTTCAGTAGAAACACCATATATTTT. It codes for CASSQVAGFSRNTIYF.

The rearrangement uses TRBV19 and TRBJ2-2; 10 nucleotides agree with TRBD2. This CDR3 comprises 17 residues. The V gene end was trimmed by 4 bases and the J gene end by 2 bases; junction bases not matched to a gene: 7. In germline, CDR1 is LNHDA, CDR2 SQIVND (reference sequence). CDR3 nucleotides: TGTGCCAGTAGTAAACTAGCGGGAAGTGCAAACACCGGGGAGCTGTTTTTT. Amino acids: CASSKLAGSANTGELFF. Full variable domain (rest looked up from reference TRBV19 and TRBJ2-2): DGGITQSPKYLFRKEGQNVTLSCEQNLNHDAMYWYRQDPGQGLRLIYYSQIVNDFQKGDIAEGYSVSREKKESFPLTVTSAQKNPTAFYLCASSKLAGSANTGELFFGEGSRLTVL.

The V and J genes are TRBV7-9 and TRBJ1-2, with 8 bases fitting TRBD1. The CDR3 has 15 amino acids. V lost 5 bases, J lost 4 bases, and 9 bases stayed unmatched. Germline CDR1 SEHNR, CDR2 FQNEAQ (reference sequence). CDR3 region: CASSPDRGLSYGYTF. The DNA for the CDR3 is TGTGCCAGCAGCCCTGACAGGGGACTAAGCTATGGCTACACCTTC.

The genes are TRBV4-2 and TRBJ1-4; no reliable D call. CDR1 is LGHNA, CDR2 YNFKEQ, per germline. Trimming left V 1 base short and J 0 bases short, with 9 bases between. The CDR3 extends over 16 amino acids. In nucleotides, the CDR3 is TGTGCCAGCAGCCAAGGGAATTTAGCAACTAATGAAAAACTGTTTTTT. Its protein product is CASSQGNLATNEKLFF.

The J gene is TRBJ1-2, the V gene TRBV27; 8 positions agree with TRBD1. Losses at the gene ends were 5 bases for V and 8 bases for J; bases not matched to a gene: 10. CDR3 size: 14 residues. Per germline, CDR1 MNHEY and CDR2 SMNVEV (reference sequence). The chain's CDR3 is CASSSLQGARGYTF. CDR3 in DNA: TGTGCCAGCAGTAGCCTTCAGGGGGCGAGAGGCTACACCTTC.

V and J are TRBV5-1 and TRBJ2-3; TRBD2 is a possible D gene (5 bases). Looked up from germline, CDR1 is SGHRS and CDR2 is YFSETQ. V lost 0 bases and J 4 bases, leaving 9 bases between the germline ends. The CDR3 consists of 14 residues. The CDR3 protein is CASSLVAGADTQYF. For the CDR3, the DNA is TGCGCCAGCAGCTTGGTTGCGGGTGCAGATACGCAGTATTTT.

The chain carries TRBV11-2 and TRBJ2-7; the D is unclear. The CDR3 has 10 amino acids. Germline lookup yields CDR1 SGHAT and CDR2 FQNNGV. Deletions cut 9 bases from V and 6 bases from J, with 9 bases between. As DNA, the CDR3 is TGTGCCAGTAGCATGGGCGAGCAGTACTTC. It encodes CASSMGEQYF.

V is TRBV7-2 and J is TRBJ1-5; TRBD1 aligns across 8 bases. Germline assignment: CDR1 SGHTA and CDR2 FQGNSA. The CDR3 is 16 residues long. The ends lost 4 bases at V and 2 bases at J; junction bases unmatched: 7. In DNA, the CDR3 is TGTGCCAGCAGCTCGAGGACAGGGTCTGGCAATCAGCCCCAGCATTTT. Residues: CASSSRTGSGNQPQHF.

The J gene is TRBJ2-7, the V gene TRBV9; no firm D call. V lost 3 bases to trimming and J lost 3 bases, with 16 bases between them. Germline assignment: CDR1 SGDLS and CDR2 YYNGEE. There are 15 residues in the CDR3. The CDR3 nucleotides are TGTGCCAGCAGCGAGGCCCTAGGTCCCCTCTACGAGCAGTACTTC. Its translation: CASSEALGPLYEQYF. The full variable domain, completed using reference TRBV9 and TRBJ2-7, is DSGVTQTPKHLITATGQRVTLRCSPRSGDLSVYWYQQSLDQGLQFLIQYYNGEERAKGNILERFSAQQFPDLHSELNLSSLELGDSALYFCASSEALGPLYEQYFGPGTRLTVT.

This chain uses TRBV14 with TRBJ2-7; D is ambiguous. Germline V gene sequence: CDR1 SGHDN, CDR2 FVKESK. The CDR3 totals 13 residues. V was pared by 4 bases and J by 6 bases, with 13 bases between. The CDR3: CASSLTWGLEQYF. The DNA of the CDR3 is TGTGCCAGCAGCCTAACCTGGGGTCTCGAGCAGTACTTC.

The genes are TRBV19 and TRBJ2-3, with 9 nucleotides matching TRBD2. The CDR3 spans 20 residues. The V and J ends lost 5 bases and 6 bases, in that order; junction bases with no gene match: 24. Germline CDR1 is LNHDA and CDR2 is SQIVND (reference sequence). CDR3 sequence (DNA): TGTGCCAGTAGTTCCCGGACCGAAAACTTAGCGGGAGCCCCATGGGATACGCAGTATTTT. Its protein product is CASSSRTENLAGAPWDTQYF. Supplemented by reference TRBV19 and TRBJ2-3, the full variable domain reads DGGITQSPKYLFRKEGQNVTLSCEQNLNHDAMYWYRQDPGQGLRLIYYSQIVNDFQKGDIAEGYSVSREKKESFPLTVTSAQKNPTAFYLCASSSRTENLAGAPWDTQYFGPGTRLTVL.

The rearrangement joins TRBV27 to TRBJ1-5; possibly TRBD1 for D (6 bases). Germline CDR1 is MNHEY and CDR2 is SMNVEV (reference sequence). CDR3 length: 15 residues. V lost 6 bases to trimming and J lost 0 bases, with 12 bases between them. CDR3 protein: CASRTNRVSNQPQHF. Written as DNA, the CDR3 is TGTGCCAGCAGGACGAACAGGGTTAGCAATCAGCCCCAGCATTTT.

The chain carries TRBV6-5 and TRBJ2-5; 10 positions match TRBD2. The J call could be wrong; TRBJ2-7 is a better fit for the DNA end. CDR1 and CDR2 from the germline V gene are MNHEY and SVGAGI. The CDR3 has 15 amino acids. The CDR3 is CASRGLASSSYEQYF. The DNA of the CDR3 is TGTGCCAGCAGGGGACTAGCGTCTAGCTCCTACGAGCAGTACTTC.

The chain has TRBV18 and TRBJ2-5, with 12 positions matching TRBD2. Trimming at V came to 6 bases and at J to 5 bases, leaving 7 bases not matched to a gene. CDR1 KGHSH and CDR2 LQKENI come from the germline V gene. CDR3 length: 15 residues. The CDR3 sequence is CASSLLAGGFETQYF. The CDR3 nucleotides read TGTGCCAGCTCCTTACTAGCGGGAGGTTTCGAGACCCAGTACTTC. Drawing the rest from reference TRBV18 and TRBJ2-5, the complete variable domain is NAGVMQNPRHLVRRRGQEARLRCSPMKGHSHVYWYRQLPEEGLKFMVYLQKENIIDESGMPKERFSAEFPKEGPSILRIQQVVRGDSAAYFCASSLLAGGFETQYFGPGTRLLVL.

This chain joins TRBV5-4 and TRBJ2-2; unclear D gene. Germline CDR1 and CDR2: SGHNT and YYREEE (reference sequence). This CDR3 has 16 residues. Trimming cost V 0 bases and J 1 base, with 10 bases left between them. The CDR3 sequence: CASSLEATLNTGELFF. For the CDR3, the DNA is TGTGCCAGCAGCTTGGAGGCGACGTTGAACACCGGGGAGCTGTTTTTT.

V usage is TRBV2 and J usage is TRBJ2-3; D gene ambiguous. This CDR3 contains 14 residues. Trimming removed 8 bases at V and 0 bases at J, with 12 bases between. Germline values: CDR1 SNHLY, CDR2 FYNNEI. Here the CDR3 DNA reads TGTGCCAGCCCAAGGGAATATAGCACAGATACGCAGTATTTT. Translated: CASPREYSTDTQYF. The full variable domain, completed using reference TRBV2 and TRBJ2-3, is EPEVTQTPSHQVTQMGQEVILRCVPISNHLYFYWYRQILGQKVEFLVSFYNNEISEKSEIFDDQFSVERPDGSNFTLKIRSTKLEDSAMYFCASPREYSTDTQYFGPGTRLTVL.

This chain links TRBV15 with TRBJ2-7; D gene unclear. The V and J ends lost 0 bases and 2 bases respectively, with 8 bases between them. CDR1 is LNHNV and CDR2 is YYDKDF in the germline V gene (reference sequence). This CDR3 region has 14 residues. The CDR3 nucleotides are TGTGCCACCAGCAGAGATCGGAGCGCCTACGAGCAGTACTTC. Encoded protein: CATSRDRSAYEQYF. Using reference TRBV15 and TRBJ2-7 for the parts outside the CDR3, the full variable domain is DAMVIQNPRYQVTQFGKPVTLSCSQTLNHNVMYWYQQKSSQAPKLLFHYYDKDFNNEADTPDNFQSRRPNTSFCFLDIRSPGLGDTAMYLCATSRDRSAYEQYFGPGTRLTVT.

The chain employs TRBV4-1 and TRBJ1-5; weak D call: TRBD1 (6 bases). Per germline, CDR1 MGHRA and CDR2 YSYEKL. This CDR3 region has 15 residues. V was cut by 4 bases and J by 3 bases, with 13 bases left in between. CDR3 DNA: TGCGCCAGCAGCCTCAGACAGGCCCACAATCAGCCCCAGCATTTT. Translated: CASSLRQAHNQPQHF.

The genes are TRBV9 and TRBJ2-1; 10 bases agree with TRBD2. CDR1 and CDR2 (germline): SGDLS, YYNGEE. The CDR3 has 16 residues. V lost 4 bases and J lost 3; bases outside the gene matches: 7. Here the CDR3 DNA reads TGTGCCAGCAGCCCCCTCCTAGCGGGAGACTACAATGAGCAGTTCTTC. Its translation is CASSPLLAGDYNEQFF.